The 11 T cell receptor beta chains presented below share a single source sample, sequenced in a study of blood T cell repertoires in COVID-19. Profiled with immunoSEQ multiplex PCR; TCRdb holds only in-frame clones, not every one. Of around 60,000 clones listed, 75% to 90% are singletons. Sequencing input: peripheral blood. Receptors originate from a woman aged 55-70 years with COVID-19, enrolled during active disease.

The gene calls are TRBV9 and TRBJ2-7, with 10 bases that match TRBD1. CDR3 length: 16 residues. Trimming at V came to 0 bases and at J to 3 bases, leaving 6 bases not matched to a gene. Germline V CDR1 and CDR2: SGDLS, YYNGEE. The CDR3 loop is CASSVGEGQGLYEQYF. The CDR3 DNA reads as TGTGCCAGCAGCGTAGGGGAGGGACAGGGGCTCTACGAGCAGTACTTC.

The chain links TRBV19 to TRBJ1-5; no firm D call. V was cut by 8 bases and J by 2 bases, with 10 bases left in between. CDR3 size: 13 residues. Germline values: CDR1 LNHDA, CDR2 SQIVND (reference sequence). Here the CDR3 reads CASSDSGNQPQHF. CDR3 nucleotide sequence: TGTGCCAGTTCTGATTCGGGCAATCAGCCCCAGCATTTT.

The rearrangement links TRBV10-2 to TRBJ1-5, with D perhaps TRBD1 (5 bases). CDR1 and CDR2 from the germline V gene are WSHSY and SAAADI. V was pared by 8 bases and J by 0 bases, with 14 bases between. The CDR3 extends over 15 amino acids. The CDR3 region has the DNA TGCGCCAGCGGAGAGACAGTCTATAGCAATCAGCCCCAGCATTTT. Protein sequence: CASGETVYSNQPQHF.

The chain employs TRBV24-1 and TRBJ2-4; the D gene is possibly TRBD2 (5 bases). There are 15 residues in the CDR3. The V end was cut by 5 bases, the J end by 1 base, with 11 bases between. From germline, CDR1 is KGHDR and CDR2 SFDVKD. CDR3 bases: TGTGCCACCAGTGCGTCGGGAAATGCCAAAAACATTCAGTACTTC. Its translation: CATSASGNAKNIQYF.

This clone was recorded once. The V and J genes are TRBV24-1 and TRBJ1-3; D call uncertain. Germline V CDR1 and CDR2: KGHDR, SFDVKD. The V end was cut by 5 bases, the J end by 4 bases, with 8 bases between. The CDR3 extends over 13 amino acids. In DNA form, the CDR3 reads TGTGCCACCAGTGGGGGAGCAGGAAACACCATATATTTT. This sequence encodes CATSGGAGNTIYF.

The V gene is TRBV6-5, the J gene TRBJ1-3; D may be TRBD1 (5 bases). The CDR3 consists of 16 residues. V shed 0 bases and J shed 0 bases, with 9 bases lying between them. Germline V lookup: CDR1 MNHEY, CDR2 SVGAGI. The CDR3 loop reads CASSYSGASSGNTIYF. The CDR3 DNA is TGTGCCAGCAGTTACTCAGGGGCCTCCTCTGGAAACACCATATATTTT.

The rearrangement links TRBV3-1 (or the pseudogene TRBV3-2) to TRBJ2-3; 7 bases line up with TRBD1. V was clipped by 0 bases and J by 1 base; unmatched bases: 7. The CDR3 covers 17 residues. Germline V gives CDR1 LGHDT, CDR2 YNNKEL (reference sequence). For the CDR3, the DNA is TGTGCCAGCAGCCAAGATCGGACCGGGACAGGCACAGATACGCAGTATTTT. Translating gives CASSQDRTGTGTDTQYF.

The V gene is TRBV18, the J gene TRBJ1-5; 9 bases are shared with TRBD1. The germline V gene encodes CDR1 KGHSH and CDR2 LQKENI. V shed 8 bases, J shed 8 bases, and the junction held 10 bases outside the gene matches. This CDR3 spans 14 amino acids. The CDR3 bases are TGTGCCAGCACATTACAGGGGGCGATGGAGCCCCAGCATTTT. This sequence encodes CASTLQGAMEPQHF.

The chain joins TRBV2 to TRBJ1-1; D unresolved. The germline CDR1 and CDR2 sequences are SNHLY and FYNNEI. This CDR3 comprises 14 residues. The V end lost 4 bases, the J end lost 3 bases, and 12 bases lay between the germline ends. The CDR3 DNA reads as TGTGCCAGCAGTGTCGGCGGGTGGGACACTGAAGCTTTCTTT. Translating it yields CASSVGGWDTEAFF. The full variable domain, in which reference TRBV2 and TRBJ1-1 provide the parts outside the CDR3, is EPEVTQTPSHQVTQMGQEVILRCVPISNHLYFYWYRQILGQKVEFLVSFYNNEISEKSEIFDDQFSVERPDGSNFTLKIRSTKLEDSAMYFCASSVGGWDTEAFFGQGTRLTVV.

Only one count was recorded for this clone. The V gene is TRBV7-9, the J gene TRBJ2-3; D unresolved. This CDR3 has 15 amino acids. V lost 3 bases, J lost 0 bases, and 10 bases lay in between. Germline loops: CDR1 SEHNR, CDR2 FQNEAQ (reference sequence). Here the CDR3 reads CASSLPSASTDTQYF. CDR3 nucleotide sequence: TGTGCCAGCAGCTTGCCCAGTGCTAGCACAGATACGCAGTATTTT. The entire variable domain, with the rest obtained from reference TRBV7-9 and TRBJ2-3, is as follows: DTGVSQNPRHKITKRGQNVTFRCDPISEHNRLYWYRQTLGQGPEFLTYFQNEAQLEKSRLLSDRFSAERPKGSFSTLEIQRTEQGDSAMYLCASSLPSASTDTQYFGPGTRLTVL.

The gene calls are TRBV5-1 and TRBJ2-7, with 9 bases lining up with TRBD1. V lost 4 bases, J lost 4 bases, and 9 bases stayed unmatched. CDR1 is SGHRS and CDR2 is YFSETQ in the germline V gene. The CDR3 sequence is 15 residues long. As DNA, the CDR3 is TGCGCCAGCAGCACCCCGGGACAGGGAAGGTACGAGCAGTACTTC. Its translation is CASSTPGQGRYEQYF.